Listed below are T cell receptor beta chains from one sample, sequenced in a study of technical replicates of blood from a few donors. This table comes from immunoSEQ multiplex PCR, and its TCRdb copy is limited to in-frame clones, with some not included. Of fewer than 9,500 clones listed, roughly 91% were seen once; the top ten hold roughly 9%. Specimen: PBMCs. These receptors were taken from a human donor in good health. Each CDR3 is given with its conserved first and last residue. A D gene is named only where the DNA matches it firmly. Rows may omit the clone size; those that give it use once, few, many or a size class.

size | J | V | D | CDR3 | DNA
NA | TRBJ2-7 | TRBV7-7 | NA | CASSLSHTSYEQYF | TGTGCCAGCAGCTTATCTCACACCTCCTACGAGCAGTACTTC
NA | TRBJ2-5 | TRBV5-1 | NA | CASSLAEKETQYF | TGCGCCAGCAGCTTGGCCGAGAAAGAGACCCAGTACTTC
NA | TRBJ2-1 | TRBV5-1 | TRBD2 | CASSLYPTSDEQFF | TGCGCCAGCAGTTTATATCCGACTAGCGATGAGCAGTTCTTC
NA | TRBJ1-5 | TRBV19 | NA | CASSMAGLYSNQPQHF | TGTGCCAGTAGTATGGCGGGACTTTATAGCAATCAGCCCCAGCATTTT
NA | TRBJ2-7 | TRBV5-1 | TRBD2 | CASSLALAGGSYEQYF | TGCGCCAGCAGCTTGGCCCTAGCGGGAGGCTCCTACGAGCAGTACTTC
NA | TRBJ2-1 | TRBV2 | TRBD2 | CASRTSGSVYNEQFF | TGTGCCAGCAGAACTAGCGGGAGCGTCTACAATGAGCAGTTCTTC
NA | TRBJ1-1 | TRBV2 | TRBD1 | CASSEDGQGVAFF | TGTGCCAGCAGTGAAGATGGACAGGGAGTAGCTTTCTTT
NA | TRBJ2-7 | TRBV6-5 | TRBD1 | CATQPAGTGRYEQYF | TGTGCCACCCAACCAGCCGGGACAGGGCGCTACGAGCAGTACTTC
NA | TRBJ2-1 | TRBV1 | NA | CTSSHPSGRKTYNEQFF | TGCACCAGCAGCCATCCCAGCGGGAGAAAAACCTACAATGAGCAGTTCTTC
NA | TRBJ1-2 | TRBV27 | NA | CASSLARNYGYTF | TGTGCCAGCAGTCTGGCCAGAAACTATGGCTACACCTTC
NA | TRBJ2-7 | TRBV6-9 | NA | CASSYGGYTYEQYF | TGTGCCAGCAGTTATGGGGGGTACACCTACGAGCAGTACTTC
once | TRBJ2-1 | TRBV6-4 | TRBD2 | CASSELAGERNEQFF | TGTGCCAGCAGTGAGCTAGCGGGAGAGCGCAATGAGCAGTTCTTC
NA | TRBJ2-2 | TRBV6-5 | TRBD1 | CASGAGTGLSGELFF | TGTGCCAGCGGCGCCGGGACAGGGTTGTCCGGGGAGCTGTTTTTT
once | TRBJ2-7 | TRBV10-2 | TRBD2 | CASSVGGSSYEQYF | TGCGCCAGCAGCGTCGGGGGGAGCTCCTACGAGCAGTACTTC
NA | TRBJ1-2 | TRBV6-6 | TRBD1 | CASSQRQGSGYTF | TGTGCCAGCAGTCAAAGACAGGGTAGTGGCTACACCTTC
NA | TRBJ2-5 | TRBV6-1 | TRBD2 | CASSEAKGTSGRGWTQYF | TGTGCCAGCAGTGAAGCAAAAGGGACTAGCGGGAGGGGATGGACCCAGTACTTC
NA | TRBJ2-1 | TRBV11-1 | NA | CASSLGREPFF | TGTGCCAGCAGCCTAGGGCGGGAACCGTTCTTC
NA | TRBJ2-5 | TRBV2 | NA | CASTGLGRKTQYF | TGTGCCAGCACAGGGCTCGGAAGAAAGACCCAGTACTTC
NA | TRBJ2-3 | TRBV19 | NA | CASRKGSTDTQYF | TGTGCCAGTAGGAAGGGGAGCACAGATACGCAGTATTTT
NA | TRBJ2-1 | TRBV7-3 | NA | CASSLSLSSSYNEQFF | TGTGCCAGCAGCTTAAGCCTCTCGAGCTCCTACAATGAGCAGTTCTTC
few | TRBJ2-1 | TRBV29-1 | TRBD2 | CSAGGDASGSRNEQFF | TGCAGCGCTGGGGGCGATGCTAGCGGGAGCCGTAATGAGCAGTTCTTC
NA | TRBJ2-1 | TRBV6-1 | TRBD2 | CASSDRTSGSREQFF | TGTGCCAGCAGTGACCGGACTAGCGGGAGTAGGGAGCAGTTCTTC
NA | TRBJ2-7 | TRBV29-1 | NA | CSVVLVPRDEQYF | TGCAGCGTTGTTTTGGTGCCGAGGGACGAGCAGTACTTC
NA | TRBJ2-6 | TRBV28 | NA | CASSSSQGTPANVLTF | TGTGCCAGCAGTTCTTCACAGGGAACCCCGGCCAACGTCCTGACTTTC
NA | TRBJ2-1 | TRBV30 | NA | CAWSAAGVLNEQFF | TGTGCCTGGTCTGCGGCAGGGGTGCTGAATGAGCAGTTCTTC
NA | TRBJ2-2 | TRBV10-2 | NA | CASSVSGNTGELFF | TGCGCCAGCAGTGTTTCAGGAAACACCGGGGAGCTGTTTTTT
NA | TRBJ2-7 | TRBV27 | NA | CASSMYRTYEQYF | TGTGCCAGCAGTATGTACAGAACCTACGAGCAGTACTTC
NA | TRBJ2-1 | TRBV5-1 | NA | CASSEYNEQFF | TGCGCCAGCAGTGAGTACAATGAGCAGTTCTTC
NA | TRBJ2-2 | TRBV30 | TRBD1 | CAWSVLQGVRGLFENTGELFF | TGTGCCTGGAGTGTACTTCAGGGGGTCAGGGGGCTTTTCGAGAACACCGGGGAGCTGTTTTTT